Presented here are 16 T cell receptor beta chains from one specimen sequenced in a study of blood T cell repertoires in COVID-19. Assay: immunoSEQ multiplex PCR; the TCRdb copy retains only in-frame clones and omits some. Here the sample spans more than 300,000 clones, around 86% being singletons. The specimen sequenced was peripheral blood. Receptors originate from a woman aged 45 to 65 with COVID-19, enrolled during active disease.

J is TRBJ1-2 and V is TRBV4-3, with 11 bases lining up with TRBD1. Germline CDR1 and CDR2: LGHNA and YSLEER. V gave up 2 bases and J gave up 2 bases; unmatched junction bases: 4. The CDR3 runs 16 residues. DNA of the CDR3: TGCGCCAGCAGCCAATTAGGGACAGGGGGGAACTATGGCTACACCTTC. Protein product: CASSQLGTGGNYGYTF.

J is TRBJ2-7 and V is TRBV11-3; 13 nucleotides agree with TRBD2. Germline V gene sequence: CDR1 SGHNT, CDR2 YENEEA. The V gene end was trimmed by 1 base and the J gene end by 3 bases; junction bases not matched to a gene: 12. This CDR3 is built from 19 residues. CDR3 DNA: TGTGCCAGCAGCTTAGCGGCCCCAGGGGGACTAGCGGGACTCTACGAGCAGTACTTC. Protein: CASSLAAPGGLAGLYEQYF.

The chain carries TRBV30 and TRBJ2-1; 9 nucleotides match TRBD2. V gave up 4 bases and J gave up 7 bases; unmatched junction bases: 11. Germline-derived CDR1 and CDR2 are GTSNPN and SVGIG (reference sequence). CDR3 length: 15 residues. CDR3 amino acids: CAWTADWSGRNEQFF. DNA of the CDR3: TGTGCCTGGACCGCCGATTGGAGCGGGAGGAATGAGCAGTTCTTC.

The V and J genes are TRBV27 and TRBJ2-7; TRBD1 matches at 8 bases. The J segment lost 3 bases and the V segment lost 6 bases, leaving 7 bases of the junction unmatched. This CDR3 contains 14 residues. CDR1 is MNHEY and CDR2 is SMNVEV in the germline V gene (reference sequence). DNA of the CDR3: TGTGCCAGCAGCCGCCCGGGACAGGTCTACGAGCAGTACTTC. It encodes CASSRPGQVYEQYF.

This clone was seen a handful of times. The chain links TRBV19 to TRBJ2-7; 7 nucleotides line up with TRBD1. The V gene end was trimmed by 1 base and the J gene end by 4 bases; junction bases not matched to a gene: 1. CDR3 length equals 13 residues. Germline CDR1 and CDR2: LNHDA and SQIVND (reference sequence). As DNA, the CDR3 is TGTGCCAGTAGTATAGGACAGGGATACGAGCAGTACTTC. Residues: CASSIGQGYEQYF.

The table lists this clone with a count of one. The V call is TRBV6-1, the J call TRBJ1-6; D uncertain. The germline V gene encodes CDR1 MNHNS and CDR2 SASEGT. This CDR3 spans 12 amino acids. The V and J ends lost 2 bases and 11 bases respectively, with 7 bases between them. CDR3 coding DNA: TGTGCCAGCAGTGAATCTTTTGCACCCCTCCACTTT. It translates to CASSESFAPLHF.

This clone was observed once. The chain uses TRBV18 and TRBJ2-7; TRBD1 matches 8 bases. The germline CDR1 and CDR2 sequences are KGHSH and LQKENI. The J segment lost 7 bases and the V segment lost 5 bases, leaving 10 bases of the junction unmatched. The CDR3 is made up of 14 amino acids. The DNA for the CDR3 is TGTGCCAGCTCAGCAGCGGACAGGGTGCGGGAGCAGTACTTC. Translating gives CASSAADRVREQYF.

This clone was detected only a few times. CDR3 bases: TGTGCCAGCAGCATACAACCAGGGGGATTAGGGGAGCAGTACTTC. Protein: CASSIQPGGLGEQYF. The rearrangement joins TRBV7-2 to TRBJ2-7; 7 bases agree with TRBD1. The CDR3 runs to 15 residues. The trim removed 5 bases at V and 7 bases at J, leaving 14 bases unmatched. CDR1 and CDR2 from the germline V gene are SGHTA and FQGNSA.

This clone appeared a single time. The chain employs TRBV6-5 and TRBJ1-6; 7 bases are shared with TRBD1. This CDR3 has 15 amino acids. The junction had 3 bases not matched to a gene; V was cut back by 0 bases and J by 7 bases. The germline V gene has CDR1 MNHEY and CDR2 SVGAGI. This CDR3 reads CASSYSGTANSPLHF. In DNA form, the CDR3 reads TGTGCCAGCAGTTACTCCGGGACAGCAAATTCACCCCTCCACTTT.

This rearrangement joins TRBV30 to TRBJ2-1; 8 bases map to TRBD2. With 3 bases clipped from V and 10 bases from J, the junction kept 8 bases outside the gene matches. In germline, CDR1 is GTSNPN, CDR2 SVGIG (reference sequence). This CDR3 is built from 13 residues. CDR3 in DNA: TGTGCCTGGAGCCCGGGACTAGGGAGAGAGCAGTTCTTC. Its protein is CAWSPGLGREQFF.

This clone appeared once. The chain uses TRBV30 and TRBJ1-3; weak D call: TRBD1 (6 bases). This CDR3 has 13 amino acids. The V end was cut by 4 bases, the J end by 6 bases, with 13 bases between. Germline V gives CDR1 GTSNPN, CDR2 SVGIG (reference sequence). The CDR3 region has the DNA TGTGCCTGGAATCAGGGGTGGGAAAACACCATATATTTT. Residues: CAWNQGWENTIYF.

This clone was seen only once. The chain employs TRBV11-2 and TRBJ2-5, with 11 bases matching TRBD1. The length of the CDR3 is 15 residues. CDR1 and CDR2 (germline): SGHAT, FQNNGV. The V and J ends lost 5 bases and 5 bases, in that order; junction bases with no gene match: 7. The CDR3: CASSTDRGLAETQYF. DNA for the CDR3: TGTGCCAGCAGCACGGACAGGGGGCTGGCGGAGACCCAGTACTTC. The full variable domain, with the rest looked up from reference TRBV11-2 and TRBJ2-5, is EAGVAQSPRYKIIEKRQSVAFWCNPISGHATLYWYQQILGQGPKLLIQFQNNGVVDDSQLPKDRFSAERLKGVDSTLKIQPAKLEDSAVYLCASSTDRGLAETQYFGPGTRLLVL.

The J gene is TRBJ1-1, the V gene TRBV11-3; 9 nucleotides match TRBD1. Germline V CDR1 and CDR2: SGHNT, YENEEA. This CDR3 is built from 12 residues. V shed 8 bases and J 5 bases; nucleotides not matched to a gene: 3. The DNA of the CDR3 is TGTGCCAGCTTGGGGACAGGGACTGAAGCTTTCTTT. Protein product: CASLGTGTEAFF.

The chain is built from TRBV29-1 and TRBJ2-7; 10 positions match TRBD1. The CDR3 is made up of 14 amino acids. After removal of 4 bases from V and 6 bases from J, the junction contained 9 bases not matched to a gene. Germline lookup yields CDR1 SQVTM and CDR2 ANQGSEA. The CDR3 reads CSVGRTGGWGEQYF. The CDR3 DNA reads as TGCAGCGTTGGTCGGACAGGGGGGTGGGGCGAGCAGTACTTC.

Worth noting for this clone: One end of the junction does not line up with germline, which may come from a read error. The V call is TRBV7-7, the J call TRBJ2-5; 7 nucleotides agree with TRBD1. Germline CDR1 reads SSHAT; CDR2 reads FNYEAQ (reference sequence). This CDR3 is built from 14 residues. The CDR3 region is CASSPTGHQETQYF. DNA for the CDR3: TGTGCTAGCAGCCCGACAGGGCACCAAGAGACCCAGTACTTC.

The chain employs TRBV5-1 and TRBJ2-2, with 7 positions matching TRBD1. Germline V gives CDR1 SGHRS, CDR2 YFSETQ. J was trimmed by 5 bases and V by 4 bases; bases with no gene match: 8. The CDR3 runs 15 residues. CDR3 in DNA: TGCGCCAGCAGCGACACCGGGACAGTAACCGGGGAGCTGTTTTTT. As protein: CASSDTGTVTGELFF.